What follows is one T cell receptor beta chain and its context. Its cognate antigen is unknown. Germline V gene sequence: CDR1 SNHLY, CDR2 FYNNEI. CDR3 length equals 13 residues. These data are taken from a study of CXCR3-negative and CXCR3-positive naive CD8 T cells. Study details: Per-library TRB read counts averaged about 1.5 +/- 0.3 million, adding up to 120 million to 150 million in total.

Study-wide results and limits: For CXCR3-positive naive cells, TRB CDR3s were more hydrophobic than those of CXCR3-negative naive cells. Naive CXCR3-positive and CXCR3-negative cells shared TRBV-TRBJ usage; memory cells diverged. CXCR3 expression dropped partially after cryopreservation, and most assays relied on fresh PBMCs.

cDNA libraries for TRB were generated by 5' RACE incorporating UMI labels. TCRdb reworked the 5' RACE reads into one entry per CDR3 protein, no DNA. The sample totals more than 75,000 distinct CDR3 sequences. Phenotypically, naive CD8+ T cells corresponded to CD45RO-CCR7+CD27+CD95-. The chain links TRBV2 to TRBJ2-3. What was sequenced was naive CXCR3+ CD8+ T cells from blood. This sample's subset: CD45RO-CCR7+CD27+CD95- naive CD8+ T cells expressing CXCR3 (TNR3+). The sequence came from a human donor in good health. Some clones in this sample may be carry-over from other donors' samples. The chain's CDR3 is CANMPPSSDTQYF. The full variable domain, its missing parts supplied by reference TRBV2 and TRBJ2-3, is EPEVTQTPSHQVTQMGQEVILRCVPISNHLYFYWYRQILGQKVEFLVSFYNNEISEKSEIFDDQFSVERPDGSNFTLKIRSTKLEDSAMYFCANMPPSSDTQYFGPGTRLTVL.